This TCR beta chain was profiled in a study of blood T cell repertoires in COVID-19. Study-wide context: Donors in the United States, Italy and Spain gave samples during acute or convalescent COVID-19. In each case, the material was cDNA or gDNA derived from T cells, B-cell-depleted T cells, or PBMCs.

The assay was immunoSEQ multiplex PCR, and TCRdb's table has in-frame clones only and misses some. This table has about 220,000 clones, 84% appearing once. CDR1 SGHNT and CDR2 YYREEE come from the germline V gene (reference sequence). This CDR3 is built from 14 residues. V was shortened by 0 bases and J by 2 bases, with 9 bases between the two germline ends. The chain is built from TRBV5-4 and TRBJ2-7; D perhaps matches TRBD2 (5 bases). Source material: peripheral blood. This TCR derives from a man aged 50-59 years with active or convalescent COVID-19. In nucleotides, the CDR3 is TGTGCCAGCAGCTTGGCCAAGGGAGCCTACGAGCAGTACTTC. Protein sequence: CASSLAKGAYEQYF.